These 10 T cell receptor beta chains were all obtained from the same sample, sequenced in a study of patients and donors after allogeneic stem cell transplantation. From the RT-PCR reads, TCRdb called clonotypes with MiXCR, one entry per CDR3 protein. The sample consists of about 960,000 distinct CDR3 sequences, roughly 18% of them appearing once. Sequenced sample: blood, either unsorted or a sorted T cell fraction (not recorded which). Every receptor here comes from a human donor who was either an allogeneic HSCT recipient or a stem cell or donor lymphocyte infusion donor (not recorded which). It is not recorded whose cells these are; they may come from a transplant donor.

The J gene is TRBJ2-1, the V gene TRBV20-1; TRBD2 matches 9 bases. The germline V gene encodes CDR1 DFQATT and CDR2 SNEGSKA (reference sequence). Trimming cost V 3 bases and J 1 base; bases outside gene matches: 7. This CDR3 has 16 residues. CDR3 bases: TGCAGTGCTAGCACTACCACTAGCGGGTCCTACAATGAGCAGTTCTTC. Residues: CSASTTTSGSYNEQFF.

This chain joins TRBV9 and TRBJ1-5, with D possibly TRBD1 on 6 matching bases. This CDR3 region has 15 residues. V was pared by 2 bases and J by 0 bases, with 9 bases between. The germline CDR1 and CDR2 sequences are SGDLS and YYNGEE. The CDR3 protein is CASSVDRYSNQPQHF. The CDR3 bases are TGTGCCAGCAGCGTCGACAGGTATAGCAATCAGCCCCAGCATTTT.

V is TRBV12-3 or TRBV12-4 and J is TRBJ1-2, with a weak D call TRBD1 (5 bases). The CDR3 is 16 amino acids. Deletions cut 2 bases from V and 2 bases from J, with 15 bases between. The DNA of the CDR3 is TGTGCCAGCAGTTTAACCCCTCCCGACAGAAACTATGGCTACACCTTC. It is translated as CASSLTPPDRNYGYTF.

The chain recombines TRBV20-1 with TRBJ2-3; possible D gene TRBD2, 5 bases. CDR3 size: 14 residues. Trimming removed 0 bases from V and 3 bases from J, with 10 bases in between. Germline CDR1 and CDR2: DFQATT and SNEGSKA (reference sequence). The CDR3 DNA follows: TGCAGTGCTAGAGACGGGGTTCGTACAGATACGCAGTATTTT. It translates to CSARDGVRTDTQYF.

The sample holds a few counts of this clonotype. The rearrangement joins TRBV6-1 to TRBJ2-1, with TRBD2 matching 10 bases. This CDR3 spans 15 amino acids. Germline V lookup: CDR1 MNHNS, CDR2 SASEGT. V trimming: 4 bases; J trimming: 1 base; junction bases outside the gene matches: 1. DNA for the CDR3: TGTGCCAGCAGTGCTAGCGGGAGATCCTACAATGAGCAGTTCTTC. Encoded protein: CASSASGRSYNEQFF.

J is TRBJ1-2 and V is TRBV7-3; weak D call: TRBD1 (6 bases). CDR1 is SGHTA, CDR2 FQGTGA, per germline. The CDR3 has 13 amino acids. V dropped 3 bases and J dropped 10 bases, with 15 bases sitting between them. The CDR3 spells CASSFKTGGDYTF. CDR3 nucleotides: TGTGCCAGCAGCTTTAAGACGGGGGGCGACTACACCTTC.

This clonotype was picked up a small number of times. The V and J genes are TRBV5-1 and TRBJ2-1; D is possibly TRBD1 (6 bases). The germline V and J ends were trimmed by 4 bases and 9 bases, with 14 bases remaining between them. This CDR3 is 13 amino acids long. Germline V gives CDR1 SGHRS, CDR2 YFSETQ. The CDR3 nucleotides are TGCGCCAGCAGCATTCAGGGGCAGGGTGAGCAGTTCTTC. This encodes CASSIQGQGEQFF.

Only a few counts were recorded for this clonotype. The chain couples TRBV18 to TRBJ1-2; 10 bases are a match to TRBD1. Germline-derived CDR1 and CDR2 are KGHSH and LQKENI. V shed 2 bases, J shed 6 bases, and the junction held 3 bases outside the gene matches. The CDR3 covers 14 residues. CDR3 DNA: TGTGCCAGCTCACCAGCGGGACAGGGGAATGGCTACACCTTC. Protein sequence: CASSPAGQGNGYTF.

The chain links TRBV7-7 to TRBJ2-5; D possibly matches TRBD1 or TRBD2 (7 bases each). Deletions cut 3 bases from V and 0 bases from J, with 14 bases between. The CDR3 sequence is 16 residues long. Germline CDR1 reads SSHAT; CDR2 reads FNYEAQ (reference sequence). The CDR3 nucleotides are TGTGCCAGCAGCTTGGGAGGGGGCTATAACCAAGAGACCCAGTACTTC. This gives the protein CASSLGGGYNQETQYF.

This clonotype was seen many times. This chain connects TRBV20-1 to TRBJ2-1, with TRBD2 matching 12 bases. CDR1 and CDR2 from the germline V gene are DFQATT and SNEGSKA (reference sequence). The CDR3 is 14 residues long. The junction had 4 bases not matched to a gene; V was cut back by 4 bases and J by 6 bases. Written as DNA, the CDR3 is TGCAGTGCTACGCGGACTAGCGGGACCAATGAGCAGTTCTTC. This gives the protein CSATRTSGTNEQFF.